This T cell receptor beta chain was captured in a study of T cell responses to AZD1222 COVID-19 vaccine. Study findings and constraints: There were mostly white British donors and more females than males, and clonal diversity was possibly underestimated. Dominant at 160-218 and 743-854, vaccine-associated CD4 TCRs also spanned spike.

TCRdb's copy holds only in-frame clones and misses some; the assay was immunoSEQ multiplex PCR. The sample carries about 70,000 clones, 84% recorded once. Trimming pared 2 bases from V and 4 bases from J, leaving 8 bases between. The CDR3 covers 14 residues. Germline V gives CDR1 MNHNS, CDR2 SASEGT. Regarding this clone: Antigen specificity is unknown.

This receptor was obtained from an adult in good health. The V call is TRBV6-1, the J call TRBJ1-4; D gene unclear. The sample consisted of peripheral blood, taken on day 0 of AZD1222 vaccination. CDR3 region: CASSEWTDNEKLFF. The CDR3 DNA reads TGTGCCAGCAGTGAATGGACGGATAATGAAAAACTGTTTTTT.